The clone carrying this TCR beta chain has only a few counts. The V end was cut by 6 bases, the J end by 6 bases, with 17 bases between. The CDR3 has 14 amino acids. Germline CDR1 and CDR2: LNHDA and SQIVND (reference sequence). This specimen belongs to a study of T cell changes during pregnancy in multiple sclerosis. Generated by immunoSEQ multiplex PCR, the TCRdb table keeps only in-frame clones and is missing some. The data hold 75,000 to 95,000 clones, with 85% to 95% observed a single time. The sequence was collected from a female donor with multiple sclerosis, enrolled in a pregnancy study. This sample comprised peripheral blood, obtained before pregnancy. This chain links TRBV19 with TRBJ1-2; no reliable D call. The CDR3 nucleotides read TGTGCCAGTAGCCCCTCTAGAGATTTTGATGGCTACACCTTC. Its protein is CASSPSRDFDGYTF.